This T cell receptor beta chain came from a study of blood T cell repertoires in COVID-19. About the study: Nucleic acid was either cDNA or gDNA, and it came from T cells, B-cell-depleted T cells, or PBMCs.

Libraries were prepared by immunoSEQ multiplex PCR; TCRdb keeps only in-frame clonotypes and omits some of them. The sample records some 320,000 clones, about 89% being singletons. Recruitment covered under 25 US areas and drew participants whose ages spanned roughly 18 to 100 years. Recovery meant two consecutive negative NP/OP PCR tests, professional clearance, or resolved symptoms. The clonotype comes from a man in his 60s who had recovered from COVID-19. The sample consisted of PBMCs or T cells enriched from blood (not recorded which).

CDR3 protein: CASSLPGKNEQFF. For the CDR3, the DNA is TGTGCCAGCAGCCTACCAGGGAAAAATGAGCAGTTCTTC. The chain uses TRBV9 and TRBJ2-1; D might be TRBD1 (5 bases). This CDR3 contains 13 residues. Between the trimmed V and J ends, which lost 4 bases and 7 bases, there was a span of 12 bases. Germline V gene data show CDR1 as SGDLS and CDR2 as YYNGEE. The full variable domain, completed using reference TRBV9 and TRBJ2-1, is DSGVTQTPKHLITATGQRVTLRCSPRSGDLSVYWYQQSLDQGLQFLIQYYNGEERAKGNILERFSAQQFPDLHSELNLSSLELGDSALYFCASSLPGKNEQFFGPGTRLTVL.